This TCR beta chain was recovered during a study of OX40 agonist ivuxolimab in advanced cancers. About the study: The study enrolled dose-escalation patients with hepatocellular carcinoma, melanoma, renal cell or head and neck cancer.

Germline V lookup: CDR1 MDHEN, CDR2 SYDVKM. The CDR3 spans 15 residues. The V and J ends lost 10 bases and 8 bases, in that order; junction bases with no gene match: 14. Measured with immunoSEQ multiplex PCR; TCRdb has only the in-frame clones, and not every one. The repertoire holds fewer than 100,000 clones, with approximately 88% as singletons. The sequence was obtained from an adult with an advanced solid tumor such as melanoma, head and neck, liver or kidney cancer. Sequenced material: CD4+ or CD8+ T cells sorted from blood, taken in a trial of the OX40 agonist ivuxolimab. The rearrangement links TRBV28 to TRBJ1-2; 12 bases line up with TRBD1. This CDR3 is CATGGTGGEGGGYTF. The CDR3 nucleotides are TGTGCCACCGGCGGGACAGGGGGCGAAGGTGGCGGCTACACCTTC.